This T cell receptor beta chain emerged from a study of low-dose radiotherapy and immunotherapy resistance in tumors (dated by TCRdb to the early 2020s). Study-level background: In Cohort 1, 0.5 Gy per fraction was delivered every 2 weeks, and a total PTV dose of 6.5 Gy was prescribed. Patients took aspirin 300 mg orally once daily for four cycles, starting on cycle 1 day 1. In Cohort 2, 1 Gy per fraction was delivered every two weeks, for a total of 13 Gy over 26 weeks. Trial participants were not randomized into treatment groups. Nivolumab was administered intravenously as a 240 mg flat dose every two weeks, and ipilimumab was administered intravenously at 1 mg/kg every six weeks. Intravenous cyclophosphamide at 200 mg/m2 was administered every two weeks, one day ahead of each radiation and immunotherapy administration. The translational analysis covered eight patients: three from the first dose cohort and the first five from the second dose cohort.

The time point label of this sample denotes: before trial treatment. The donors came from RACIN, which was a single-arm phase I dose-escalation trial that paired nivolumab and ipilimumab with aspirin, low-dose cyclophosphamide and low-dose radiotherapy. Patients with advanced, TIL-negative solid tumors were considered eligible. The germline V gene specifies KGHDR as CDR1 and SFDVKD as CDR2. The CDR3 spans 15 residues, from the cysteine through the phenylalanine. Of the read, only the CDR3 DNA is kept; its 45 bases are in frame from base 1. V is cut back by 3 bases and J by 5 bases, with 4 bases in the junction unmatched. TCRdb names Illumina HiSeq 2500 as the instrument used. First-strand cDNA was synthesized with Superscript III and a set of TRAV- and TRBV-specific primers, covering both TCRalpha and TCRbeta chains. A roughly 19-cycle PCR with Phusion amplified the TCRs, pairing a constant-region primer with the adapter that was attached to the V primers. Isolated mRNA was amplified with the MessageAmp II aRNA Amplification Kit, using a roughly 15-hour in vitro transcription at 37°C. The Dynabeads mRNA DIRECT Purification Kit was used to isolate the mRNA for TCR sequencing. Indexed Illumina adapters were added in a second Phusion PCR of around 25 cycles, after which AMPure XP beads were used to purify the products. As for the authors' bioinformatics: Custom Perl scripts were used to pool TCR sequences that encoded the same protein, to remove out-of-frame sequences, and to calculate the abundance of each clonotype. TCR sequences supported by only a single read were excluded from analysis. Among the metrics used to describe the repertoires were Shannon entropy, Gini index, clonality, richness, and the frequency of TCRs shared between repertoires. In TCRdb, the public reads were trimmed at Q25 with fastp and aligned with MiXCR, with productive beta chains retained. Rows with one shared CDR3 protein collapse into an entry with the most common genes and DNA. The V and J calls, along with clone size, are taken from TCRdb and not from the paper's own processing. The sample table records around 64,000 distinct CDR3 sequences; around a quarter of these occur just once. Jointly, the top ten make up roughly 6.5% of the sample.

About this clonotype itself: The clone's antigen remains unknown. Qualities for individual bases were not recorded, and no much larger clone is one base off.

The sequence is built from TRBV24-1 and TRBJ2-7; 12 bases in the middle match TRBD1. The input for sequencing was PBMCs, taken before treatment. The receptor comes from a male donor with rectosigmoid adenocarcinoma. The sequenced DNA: TGTGCCACCAGTGATCCCGGGACAGGGGGCGACGAGCAGTACTTC. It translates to CATSDPGTGGDEQYF.